This entry describes one T cell receptor (beta chain). The data were obtained in a study of blood T cell repertoires in COVID-19. Germline CDR1 reads MNHEY; CDR2 reads SMNVEV (reference sequence). CDR3 length equals 15 residues. V was pared by 7 bases and J by 4 bases, with 12 bases of the junction left unmatched. Produced via immunoSEQ multiplex PCR; TCRdb's table is partial and in-frame only. The data hold 430,000 or so clones, with roughly 88% observed a single time. The sequence derives from a young woman who had been exposed to COVID-19. V and J are TRBV27 and TRBJ1-2; 7 bases are a match to TRBD1. The specimen sequenced was PBMCs or T cells enriched from blood (not recorded which). Written as DNA, the CDR3 is TGTGCCAGCACCCGGACAGGAAGCAAGATCTATGGCTACACCTTC. It codes for CASTRTGSKIYGYTF.